The rows below give T cell receptor beta chains drawn from one sample of a study of cytomegalovirus exposure and HLA in healthy donors. Profiled with immunoSEQ multiplex PCR; TCRdb holds only in-frame clones, not every one. This sample yields under 200,000 clones, of which less than 90% are seen a single time; just under 2% belongs to the top ten. The source material was PBMCs. These receptors originate from a woman between 18 and 29 years old in good health and CMV-seronegative. Both conserved end residues are part of each CDR3. The order of the fields is CDR3 DNA, CDR3 protein, clone size, J gene, D gene, V gene. A D gene is named only where the DNA matches it firmly. Not every row has a clone size; where given, it reads once, few, many or a size class.

cdr3_nt: TGTGCCAGCAGCTTAGTGCCGGCAGGGTTGGGGAACACTGAAGCTTTCTTT
cdr3_aa: CASSLVPAGLGNTEAFF
clone_size: .
j_call: TRBJ1-1
d_call: .
v_call: TRBV11-2

cdr3_nt: TGCGCCAGCAGCCACTGGAGTTACAATGAGCAGTTCTTC
cdr3_aa: CASSHWSYNEQFF
clone_size: few
j_call: TRBJ2-1
d_call: .
v_call: TRBV4-1

cdr3_nt: TGTGCCAGCAGCCCCGGGACTAGCGGGACCGCCTACAATGAGCAGTTCTTC
cdr3_aa: CASSPGTSGTAYNEQFF
clone_size: .
j_call: TRBJ2-1
d_call: TRBD2
v_call: TRBV9

cdr3_nt: TGTGCCAGCAGCTTAAGCAGGAATCAGCCCCAGCATTTT
cdr3_aa: CASSLSRNQPQHF
clone_size: .
j_call: TRBJ1-5
d_call: .
v_call: TRBV5-5

cdr3_nt: TGTGCCAGCAGGGCCGCGACAGGTATCACCGGGGAGCTGTTTTTT
cdr3_aa: CASRAATGITGELFF
clone_size: .
j_call: TRBJ2-2
d_call: .
v_call: TRBV11-2

cdr3_nt: TGTGCCAGCAGTCCGACTAGCATCTACGAGCAGTACTTC
cdr3_aa: CASSPTSIYEQYF
clone_size: .
j_call: TRBJ2-7
d_call: TRBD2
v_call: TRBV28

cdr3_nt: TGTGCCAGCTCACCACTCTGGACAGGTCCGAACACCGGGGAGCTGTTTTTT
cdr3_aa: CASSPLWTGPNTGELFF
clone_size: .
j_call: TRBJ2-2
d_call: TRBD1
v_call: TRBV18

cdr3_nt: TGTGCCAGCGGGACAGGGGGCATGAACACTGAAGCTTTCTTT
cdr3_aa: CASGTGGMNTEAFF
clone_size: few
j_call: TRBJ1-1
d_call: TRBD1
v_call: TRBV28

cdr3_nt: TGCAGCGTTGAAGGTCCTCAGGGTCCTTACCAAGAGACCCAGTACTTC
cdr3_aa: CSVEGPQGPYQETQYF
clone_size: .
j_call: TRBJ2-5
d_call: .
v_call: TRBV29-1

cdr3_nt: TGTGCCAGCAGTTACTCGACAGGGTGGTTAAACTATGGCTACACCTTC
cdr3_aa: CASSYSTGWLNYGYTF
clone_size: .
j_call: TRBJ1-2
d_call: TRBD1
v_call: TRBV6-5

cdr3_nt: TGTGCCAGCACCCGGCTAGGGGTCCATTATGGCTACACCTTC
cdr3_aa: CASTRLGVHYGYTF
clone_size: .
j_call: TRBJ1-2
d_call: .
v_call: TRBV5-8

cdr3_nt: TGTGCCAGCAGCTTAGGCTTAACAGGGCTATTGTCCCTCCACTTT
cdr3_aa: CASSLGLTGLLSLHF
clone_size: .
j_call: TRBJ1-6
d_call: .
v_call: TRBV11-2

cdr3_nt: TGTGCCAGTAGTATTGAGGGGGACAGGGGTAATTCACCCCTCCACTTT
cdr3_aa: CASSIEGDRGNSPLHF
clone_size: .
j_call: TRBJ1-6
d_call: TRBD1
v_call: TRBV19

cdr3_nt: TGCGCCAGCAGCCAAGTCGGACTAGCGGGGGGCCCTAGCTCCTACAATGAGCAGTTCTTC
cdr3_aa: CASSQVGLAGGPSSYNEQFF
clone_size: few
j_call: TRBJ2-1
d_call: TRBD2
v_call: TRBV4-1

cdr3_nt: TGTGCCAGCAGTTACAGGGGCCCAGGGGGAGATACGCAGTATTTT
cdr3_aa: CASSYRGPGGDTQYF
clone_size: .
j_call: TRBJ2-3
d_call: TRBD1
v_call: TRBV6-5

cdr3_nt: TGTGCCAGCAGGAGTGCCGGGACAGGGGTAAGTTCACCCCTCCACTTT
cdr3_aa: CASRSAGTGVSSPLHF
clone_size: .
j_call: TRBJ1-6
d_call: TRBD1
v_call: TRBV27

cdr3_nt: TGTGCCAGCAGCTTGGACAGGGGGCAGGGTGAAGCTTTCTTT
cdr3_aa: CASSLDRGQGEAFF
clone_size: .
j_call: TRBJ1-1
d_call: TRBD1
v_call: TRBV7-9

cdr3_nt: TGTGCCAGCAGTTTATCAGCCGATACGCAGTATTTT
cdr3_aa: CASSLSADTQYF
clone_size: .
j_call: TRBJ2-3
d_call: .
v_call: TRBV27

cdr3_nt: TGTGCCACCGATCGACAGGGGAGAAGAGAGCAGTACTTC
cdr3_aa: CATDRQGRREQYF
clone_size: .
j_call: TRBJ2-7
d_call: TRBD1
v_call: TRBV6-6

cdr3_nt: TGTGCCAGCAGTTTATTGACGACAGGGGACTACTTCACCTTC
cdr3_aa: CASSLLTTGDYFTF
clone_size: .
j_call: TRBJ1-2
d_call: TRBD1
v_call: TRBV27

cdr3_nt: TGTGCCAGCGGCGACAGGGGGTCCTACGAGCAGTACTTC
cdr3_aa: CASGDRGSYEQYF
clone_size: .
j_call: TRBJ2-7
d_call: TRBD1
v_call: TRBV27

cdr3_nt: TGTGCCTGGATTGGGGCCCCCAACACTGAAGCTTTCTTT
cdr3_aa: CAWIGAPNTEAFF
clone_size: .
j_call: TRBJ1-1
d_call: .
v_call: TRBV30

cdr3_nt: TGTGCCAGCGAGGCGGGGGGGGTTTCCTACGAGCAGTACTTC
cdr3_aa: CASEAGGVSYEQYF
clone_size: .
j_call: TRBJ2-7
d_call: TRBD2
v_call: TRBV7-9

cdr3_nt: TGTGCCAGCAGCTTAGCGCGGGACAGGGACCGCCCGGACTTC
cdr3_aa: CASSLARDRDRPDF
clone_size: .
j_call: TRBJ2-7
d_call: TRBD1
v_call: TRBV7-2

cdr3_nt: TGTTCCAGCAGCCAAATAGTCGGGACAGGGGGCGCGGATACGCAGTATTTT
cdr3_aa: CSSSQIVGTGGADTQYF
clone_size: .
j_call: TRBJ2-3
d_call: TRBD1
v_call: TRBV7-9

cdr3_nt: TGTGCCAGCAGTCCCTATTCGCAGGGGGCCGGGGAGCTGTTTTTT
cdr3_aa: CASSPYSQGAGELFF
clone_size: .
j_call: TRBJ2-2
d_call: TRBD1
v_call: TRBV28

cdr3_nt: TGTGCCAGTAGTATAGCCACCAGGGCGAGAGGTGGCTACACCTTC
cdr3_aa: CASSIATRARGGYTF
clone_size: .
j_call: TRBJ1-2
d_call: .
v_call: TRBV19

cdr3_nt: TGTGCCAGCAGTGTAAGATCGAGGGACAAAAACATTCAGTACTTC
cdr3_aa: CASSVRSRDKNIQYF
clone_size: .
j_call: TRBJ2-4
d_call: .
v_call: TRBV28

cdr3_nt: TGTGCCAGCAGCCCGGGACTAGCGGGCGGGGAGCTGTTTTTT
cdr3_aa: CASSPGLAGGELFF
clone_size: .
j_call: TRBJ2-2
d_call: TRBD2
v_call: TRBV7-2

cdr3_nt: TGTGCCAGCCAGCGGGGGGGTAACACTGAAGCTTTCTTT
cdr3_aa: CASQRGGNTEAFF
clone_size: .
j_call: TRBJ1-1
d_call: .
v_call: TRBV28

cdr3_nt: TGTGCCAGCAGCTTAGGGCGAGTCAGGGGCAACACCGGGGAGCTGTTTTTT
cdr3_aa: CASSLGRVRGNTGELFF
clone_size: .
j_call: TRBJ2-2
d_call: .
v_call: TRBV11-2

cdr3_nt: TGTGCCAGCAGCTTGAATCAGGAGCGGACGGGAGGGGAGCTGTTTTTT
cdr3_aa: CASSLNQERTGGELFF
clone_size: .
j_call: TRBJ2-2
d_call: .
v_call: TRBV28

cdr3_nt: TGTGCCAGCCTTCACGACCGGAGGGGTTACGGGGAGACCCAGTACTTC
cdr3_aa: CASLHDRRGYGETQYF
clone_size: .
j_call: TRBJ2-5
d_call: .
v_call: TRBV18

cdr3_nt: TGTGCCAGCAGTTATATGGGACAGACTACCGGGGAGCTGTTTTTT
cdr3_aa: CASSYMGQTTGELFF
clone_size: .
j_call: TRBJ2-2
d_call: TRBD1
v_call: TRBV6-5

cdr3_nt: TGTGCCAGCAGCGTCCTGAGCGGGAAGGGTCGAAATGAGCAGTTCTTC
cdr3_aa: CASSVLSGKGRNEQFF
clone_size: .
j_call: TRBJ2-1
d_call: TRBD2
v_call: TRBV9

cdr3_nt: TGTGCCAGCAGCCACAGGGGGCGAGACCAGCCCCAGCATTTT
cdr3_aa: CASSHRGRDQPQHF
clone_size: .
j_call: TRBJ1-5
d_call: TRBD1
v_call: TRBV28

cdr3_nt: TGTGCCAGCAGTTACTCGGCAGGGGTAGGCACTGAAGCTTTCTTT
cdr3_aa: CASSYSAGVGTEAFF
clone_size: .
j_call: TRBJ1-1
d_call: .
v_call: TRBV6-5

cdr3_nt: TGTGCCAGTACCCCATGGCTAGCGAACACAGATACGCAGTATTTT
cdr3_aa: CASTPWLANTDTQYF
clone_size: .
j_call: TRBJ2-3
d_call: .
v_call: TRBV19

cdr3_nt: TGTGCCAGCAGTGACAGGGGGACGAATAACTTCTACGAGCAGTACTTC
cdr3_aa: CASSDRGTNNFYEQYF
clone_size: .
j_call: TRBJ2-7
d_call: TRBD1
v_call: TRBV2

cdr3_nt: TGTGCCAGCGGGCCTTCCTACGAGCAGTACTTC
cdr3_aa: CASGPSYEQYF
clone_size: .
j_call: TRBJ2-7
d_call: .
v_call: TRBV2

cdr3_nt: TGTGCCAGCAGCTTAGGGGCGCGTTACGAGCAGTACTTC
cdr3_aa: CASSLGARYEQYF
clone_size: .
j_call: TRBJ2-7
d_call: .
v_call: TRBV7-9

cdr3_nt: TGTGCCAGCAGCTTAAGGACTCGCGTTCTCTCCGACTACGAGCAGTACTTC
cdr3_aa: CASSLRTRVLSDYEQYF
clone_size: .
j_call: TRBJ2-7
d_call: .
v_call: TRBV7-8

cdr3_nt: TGTGCCAGCAGCTTAGCGGCCAGCTCTGGAAACACCATATATTTT
cdr3_aa: CASSLAASSGNTIYF
clone_size: .
j_call: TRBJ1-3
d_call: .
v_call: TRBV7-9

cdr3_nt: TGCGCCAGCAGCCAAGACCCATCTCCAGGTTACGAGCAGTACTTC
cdr3_aa: CASSQDPSPGYEQYF
clone_size: .
j_call: TRBJ2-7
d_call: .
v_call: TRBV4-1

cdr3_nt: TGCGCCAGCAGCTTAACTACAGGGGGGGATTGGAACTATGGCTACACCTTC
cdr3_aa: CASSLTTGGDWNYGYTF
clone_size: .
j_call: TRBJ1-2
d_call: TRBD1
v_call: TRBV5-1

cdr3_nt: TGCGCCAGCAGCTTGGGCAGCGGGGTGAGCACAGATACGCAGTATTTT
cdr3_aa: CASSLGSGVSTDTQYF
clone_size: .
j_call: TRBJ2-3
d_call: TRBD2
v_call: TRBV5-1

cdr3_nt: TGTGCCAGCAGGCCCGGACAGTGGTATGGCTACACCTTC
cdr3_aa: CASRPGQWYGYTF
clone_size: .
j_call: TRBJ1-2
d_call: .
v_call: TRBV27

cdr3_nt: TGTGCCAGCAGCGGTTTTTACGAGCAGTACTTC
cdr3_aa: CASSGFYEQYF
clone_size: .
j_call: TRBJ2-7
d_call: .
v_call: TRBV27